This T cell receptor beta chain comes out of a study of blood T cell repertoires in COVID-19 (dated by TCRdb to the early 2020s). With respect to the entire study: Collaborator samples came from the United States, Italy and Spain and covered acute and convalescent phases of COVID-19. Nearly every sample came with metadata listing a de-identified subject ID, COVID-19 status, age in years and sex. Subjects who had been exposed to COVID-19, were actively infected with it, or had recovered from it provided the deeply sampled blood TCRbeta repertoires that made up the dataset. A freely available public database, intended as a resource for researchers studying the immune response to SARS-CoV-2, is where the repertoires were released. Where available, HLA class I and class II types were taken from metadata supplied by the sample provider and were not determined by assay-based typing. Samples came from the ongoing ImmuneRACE study (first 160 participants) plus 1,254 subjects from 6 global collaborators. The material from the prospective study consisted of cDNA or gDNA derived from T cells, B-cell-depleted T cells, or PBMCs. The full study reports these points: Clinical and demographic metadata were provided uncurated, with the amount varying by source and participant.

About this clone: There is no known antigen for this receptor. Per-nucleotide qualities are absent, and no much larger clonotype sits a single base away.

V was cut back by 4 bases and J by 7 bases, leaving a gap of 20 bases between them. CDR1 and CDR2, looked up from the germline V gene, are SGDLS and YYNGEE. The CDR3 sequence holds 16 residues, the cysteine and phenylalanine included. The CDR3 DNA has 48 bases and is translated from base 1. Each collaborating institution followed its own protocols to collect whole blood in K2EDTA tubes. For TCRbeta analysis, collaborators shipped samples in one of three forms: frozen whole blood, isolated PBMCs, or DNA extracted from either of those sample types. TCRbeta CDR3 regions were amplified from genomic DNA by means of the immunoSEQ Assay, a bias-controlled multiplex PCR. In the authors' own workflow: The number of nucleated cells in each sample was estimated from the amplification of reference gene primers within the assay. To quantify the absolute abundance of each unique TCRbeta CDR3 rearrangement, sequence reads were collapsed and filtered. For each sample, productive Simpson clonality was calculated by taking the square root of Simpson's diversity index across productive rearrangements. The immuneACCESS repertoire file appears here via TCRdb, limited to in-frame rearrangements. These files lack a portion of the clones; in checked studies, under half of the deficit traces to unresolved V genes, and the cause of the others is not known. The DNA gave D and trimming, while V, J and clone size come from that table. Here the sample has fewer than 300,000 clones; approximately 84% occur a single time. In total, the top ten clones hold 8.6% of the sample.

The clonotype was recovered from a human donor in a cohort sampled during active COVID-19. Recombination linked TRBV9 to TRBJ1-4; no confident D gene assignment can be made. Sequencing input: peripheral blood. The nucleotide sequence reads TGTGCCAGCAGCCCCGGCGGAATACCGGGAGGTGAAAAACTGTTTTTT. Its translation is CASSPGGIPGGEKLFF.